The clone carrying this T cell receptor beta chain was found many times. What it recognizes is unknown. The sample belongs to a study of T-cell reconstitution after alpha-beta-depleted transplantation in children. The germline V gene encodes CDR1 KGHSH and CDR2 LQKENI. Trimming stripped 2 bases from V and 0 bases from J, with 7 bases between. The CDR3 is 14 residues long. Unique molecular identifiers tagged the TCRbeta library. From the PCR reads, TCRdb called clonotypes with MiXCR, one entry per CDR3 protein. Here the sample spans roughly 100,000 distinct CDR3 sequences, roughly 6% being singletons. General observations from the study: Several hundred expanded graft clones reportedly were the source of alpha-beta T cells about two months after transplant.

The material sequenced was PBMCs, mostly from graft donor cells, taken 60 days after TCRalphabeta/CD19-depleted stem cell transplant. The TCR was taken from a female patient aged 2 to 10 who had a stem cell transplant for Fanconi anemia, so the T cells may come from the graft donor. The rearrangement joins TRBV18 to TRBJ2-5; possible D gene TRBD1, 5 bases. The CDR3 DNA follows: TGTGCCAGCTCACCAAGACAGTACCAAGAGACCCAGTACTTC. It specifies CASSPRQYQETQYF.